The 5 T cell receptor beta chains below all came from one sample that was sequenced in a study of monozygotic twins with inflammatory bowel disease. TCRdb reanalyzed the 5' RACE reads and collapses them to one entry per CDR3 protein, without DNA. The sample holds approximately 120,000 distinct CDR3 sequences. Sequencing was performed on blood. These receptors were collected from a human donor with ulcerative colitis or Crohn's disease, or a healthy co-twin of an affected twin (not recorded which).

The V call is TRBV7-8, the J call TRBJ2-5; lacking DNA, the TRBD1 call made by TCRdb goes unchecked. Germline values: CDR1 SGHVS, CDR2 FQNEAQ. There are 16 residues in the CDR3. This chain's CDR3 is CASSLVYRGLQETQYF.

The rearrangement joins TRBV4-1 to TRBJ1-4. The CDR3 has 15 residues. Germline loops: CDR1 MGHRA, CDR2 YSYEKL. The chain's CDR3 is CASSQEQPQSQKLFF.

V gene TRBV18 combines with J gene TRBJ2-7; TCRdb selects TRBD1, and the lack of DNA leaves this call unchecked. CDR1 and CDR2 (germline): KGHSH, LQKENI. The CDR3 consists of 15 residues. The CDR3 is CASSPNRGPDYEQYF.

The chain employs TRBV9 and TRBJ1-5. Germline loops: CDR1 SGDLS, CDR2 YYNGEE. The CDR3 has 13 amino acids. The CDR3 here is CASSVVVGQPQHF.

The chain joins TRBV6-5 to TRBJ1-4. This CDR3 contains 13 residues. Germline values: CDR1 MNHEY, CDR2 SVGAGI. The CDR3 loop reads CASSYSRDEKLFF.